Below, one TCR beta chain is given with its context. The table came from immunoSEQ multiplex PCR; TCRdb's copy has only in-frame clones and leaves some out. The sample carries some 56,000 clones, about 95% recorded once. The data were taken from a study of technical replicates of blood from several donors. The germline V gene encodes CDR1 KGHSH and CDR2 LQKENI. With 3 bases clipped from V and 5 bases from J, the junction kept 0 bases outside the gene matches. This CDR3 has 13 residues. The rearrangement links TRBV18 to TRBJ2-1; 8 bases are shared with TRBD2. Sequences were obtained from PBMCs. This clonotype was obtained from a human donor in good health. Some clones in this sample may be carry-over from other donors' samples. CDR3 sequence reads: CASSPGLDNEQFF. In nucleotides, the CDR3 is TGTGCCAGCTCACCGGGACTAGACAATGAGCAGTTCTTC.